This T cell receptor beta chain was found in a study of blood T cell repertoires in COVID-19. About the research overall: Samples taken during acute and convalescent COVID-19 were collected in the United States, Italy and Spain. PBMCs, B-cell-depleted T cells, or T cells were the source of the cDNA or gDNA that made up the material.

Original processing methods: Scientists estimated how many nucleated cells there were by amplifying reference gene primers. Assay: immunoSEQ multiplex PCR; the TCRdb copy retains only in-frame clones and omits some. V, J and clone size were drawn from that table, and D and trimming were deduced from the DNA. In the table there are about 120,000 clones, around 85% of which are singletons. This CDR3 has 16 amino acids. Between the trimmed V and J ends, which lost 4 bases and 0 bases, there was a span of 14 bases. Germline assignment: CDR1 SGHRS and CDR2 YFSETQ. The sequence was collected from a human donor in a cohort sampled during active COVID-19. The sequencing input was peripheral blood. V is TRBV5-1 and J is TRBJ2-1; D possibly corresponds to TRBD2 (6 bases). The CDR3 sequence: CASSPWGESSYNEQFF. The CDR3 DNA sequence: TGCGCCAGCAGCCCTTGGGGGGAAAGCTCCTACAATGAGCAGTTCTTC.